Each of the 29 T cell receptor beta chains below was sequenced from the same sample in a study of response to subunit inactivated influenza vaccine. TCRdb passed the RT-PCR reads through MiXCR, listing each CDR3 protein once. The sample has roughly 170,000 distinct CDR3 sequences, about 9% seen once. Sequencing used non-naive T cells sorted from PBMCs, obtained on the day of vaccination. The source is a man in his forties or fifties who received an inactivated influenza vaccine.

This clonotype came up many times. This rearrangement joins TRBV6-1 to TRBJ2-7; no reliable D call. This CDR3 is built from 14 residues. Trimming cost V 5 bases and J 3 bases, with 14 bases left between them. From germline, CDR1 is MNHNS and CDR2 SASEGT. CDR3 nucleotide sequence: TGTGCCAGCAGTCCCCTCTCGGACCGCTACGAGCAGTACTTC. Protein product: CASSPLSDRYEQYF.

The chain carries TRBV7-2 and TRBJ2-7; 9 nucleotides align to TRBD1. The CDR3 spans 13 residues. Germline lookup yields CDR1 SGHTA and CDR2 FQGNSA. Trimming at V came to 5 bases and at J to 5 bases, leaving 4 bases not matched to a gene. CDR3 protein: CASSGQGRNEQYF. DNA for the CDR3: TGTGCCAGCAGCGGACAGGGGCGGAACGAGCAGTACTTC. Full variable domain (missing parts from reference TRBV7-2 and TRBJ2-7): GAGVSQSPSNKVTEKGKDVELRCDPISGHTALYWYRQSLGQGLEFLIYFQGNSAPDKSGLPSDRFSAERTGGSVSTLTIQRTQQEDSAVYLCASSGQGRNEQYFGPGTRLTVT.

In this sample, this clonotype turned up many times. This chain links TRBV6-1 with TRBJ1-3; a weak D match, TRBD1 (6 bases). Germline CDR1 MNHNS, CDR2 SASEGT. The V and J ends lost 5 bases and 1 base respectively, with 18 bases between them. The CDR3 sequence is 17 residues long. This CDR3 is CASSPGTYRSSGNTIYF. CDR3 nucleotide sequence: TGTGCCAGCAGTCCTGGGACATACCGCTCTTCTGGAAACACCATATATTTT.

The chain has TRBV18 and TRBJ2-7, with TRBD1 identical over 8 bases. Germline V lookup: CDR1 KGHSH, CDR2 LQKENI. J gave up 2 bases and V 5 bases, and 5 bases lay outside the gene matches. There are 14 residues in the CDR3. CDR3 sequence reads: CASSSLGQAYEQYF. As DNA, the CDR3 is TGTGCCAGCTCATCCCTGGGACAGGCCTACGAGCAGTACTTC.

This clonotype was picked up a small number of times. The chain has TRBV5-6 and TRBJ2-5; D gene ambiguous. The CDR3 spans 13 residues. V lost 3 bases, J lost 4 bases, and 10 bases lay in between. Germline values: CDR1 SGHDT, CDR2 YYEEEE. CDR3 amino acids: CASSWVWLETQYF. The CDR3, as DNA: TGTGCCAGCAGCTGGGTATGGTTAGAGACCCAGTACTTC.

This clonotype has at least ten counts. The chain links TRBV30 to TRBJ2-7; no clear D gene. The CDR3 runs to 13 residues. Germline loops: CDR1 GTSNPN, CDR2 SVGIG (reference sequence). V lost 3 bases, J lost 3 bases, and 12 bases lay in between. CDR3 region: CAWRRPGDYEQYF. The CDR3 DNA reads TGTGCCTGGAGGAGGCCCGGTGACTACGAGCAGTACTTC.

This clonotype showed up many times. V gene TRBV4-2 combines with J gene TRBJ1-2; 12 bases fit TRBD1. This CDR3 spans 14 amino acids. J lost 8 bases, V lost 4 bases, and 5 bases had no gene match. Germline loops: CDR1 LGHNA, CDR2 YNFKEQ. CDR3: CASSRDRGRRGYTF. The CDR3 coding sequence is TGTGCCAGCAGCCGGGACAGGGGGCGCCGGGGCTACACCTTC.

There are many counts of this clonotype. The rearrangement joins TRBV4-3 to TRBJ2-3; D perhaps matches TRBD1 (6 bases). Germline V gene lookup returns CDR1 LGHNA and CDR2 YSLEER. This CDR3 is built from 16 residues. V gave up 1 base and J gave up 0 bases, with 11 bases separating them. CDR3 amino acids: CASSQGAGASTDTQYF. CDR3 DNA: TGCGCCAGCAGCCAAGGCGCAGGGGCTAGCACAGATACGCAGTATTTT.

Ten or more counts support this clonotype. J is TRBJ2-5 and V is TRBV15, with no clear D. CDR3 length equals 13 residues. V was pared by 0 bases and J by 0 bases, with 2 bases between. Germline assignment: CDR1 LNHNV and CDR2 YYDKDF (reference sequence). CDR3 region: CATSREYQETQYF. The CDR3 DNA reads TGTGCCACCAGCAGAGAGTACCAAGAGACCCAGTACTTC.

This clonotype was picked up a small number of times. The chain combines TRBV12-3 or TRBV12-4 with TRBJ1-6; TRBD1 aligns across 7 bases. V gave up 4 bases and J gave up 7 bases; unmatched junction bases: 4. The CDR3 contains 14 residues. The CDR3 loop reads CASSSGQLNSPLHF. CDR3 coding DNA: TGTGCCAGCAGTTCGGGACAGCTAAATTCACCCCTCCACTTT.

This clonotype has more than one count but fewer than ten. The rearrangement links TRBV4-1 to TRBJ2-7; D is possibly TRBD2 (6 bases). CDR1 MGHRA and CDR2 YSYEKL come from the germline V gene. Trimming left V 3 bases short and J 4 bases short, with 19 bases between. The CDR3 length is 16 residues. CDR3 region: CASSHERGSGEYEQYF. The CDR3, as DNA: TGCGCCAGCAGCCATGAAAGGGGTAGCGGAGAATACGAGCAGTACTTC.

This clonotype was found many times. The V call is TRBV11-2, the J call TRBJ2-1; TRBD2 matches at 12 bases. CDR1 is SGHAT and CDR2 is FQNNGV in the germline V gene. The CDR3 is made up of 18 amino acids. Losses at the gene ends were 4 bases for V and 4 bases for J; bases not matched to a gene: 11. Here the CDR3 DNA reads TGTGCCAGCAGCTCACTCCCCGGGACTAGCGGGCATTACAATGAGCAGTTCTTC. This sequence encodes CASSSLPGTSGHYNEQFF.

This clonotype has a count of ten or more. The chain joins TRBV5-1 to TRBJ1-5, with a possible D match to TRBD1 (5 bases). Germline CDR1 reads SGHRS; CDR2 reads YFSETQ. The V gene lost 4 bases and the J gene lost 4 bases, with 9 bases spanning the gap. This CDR3 contains 13 residues. CDR3 in DNA: TGCGCCAGCAGCCAGGGACGAAATCAGCCCCAGCATTTT. Its translation: CASSQGRNQPQHF.

This clonotype was observed a few times. This chain links TRBV4-3 with TRBJ2-7; D gene uncertain. Germline loops: CDR1 LGHNA, CDR2 YSLEER. The CDR3 consists of 13 residues. V lost 3 bases to trimming and J lost 2 bases, with 8 bases between them. CDR3 sequence: CASSHSTAYEQYF. In nucleotides, the CDR3 is TGCGCCAGCAGCCACTCAACCGCCTACGAGCAGTACTTC.

This clonotype was picked up a small number of times. This is likely a read error, given that the CDR3 carries no conserved phenylalanine or tryptophan at its end. The DNA is omitted, as the CDR3 cannot be located on it reliably, and the CDR3 follows TCRdb's listing. The V gene is TRBV20-1, the J gene TRBJ1-2; the table's D call TRBD1 went unverified against the DNA. In germline, CDR1 is DFQATT, CDR2 SNEGSKA (reference sequence). Including both end residues, the CDR3 is 10 amino acids long. The CDR3 loop is CSARGGGAGI.

Comments on this clonotype: This sequence may be a read error, since a much larger clone differs from it by one base. The chain uses TRBV7-6 and TRBJ2-2; the match to TRBD2 covers 10 bases. The germline gives CDR1 SGHVS, CDR2 FNYEAQ. This CDR3 has 16 residues. Unmatched junction bases numbered 12, after V lost 7 bases and J lost 7 bases. CDR3 sequence reads: CASNDGLAGENGELFF. CDR3 nucleotides: TGTGCCAGCAATGACGGCCTAGCGGGAGAAAACGGGGAGCTGTTTTTT. The whole variable domain, remainder taken from reference TRBV7-6 and TRBJ2-2, is GAGVSQSPRYKVTKRGQDVALRCDPISGHVSLYWYRQALGQGPEFLTYFNYEAQQDKSGLPNDRFSAERPEGSISTLTIQRTEQRDSAMYRCASNDGLAGENGELFFGEGSRLTVL.

This clonotype showed up many times. The chain employs TRBV29-1 and TRBJ1-1; D is possibly TRBD1 (5 bases). This CDR3 is 11 amino acids long. The germline CDR1 and CDR2 sequences are SQVTM and ANQGSEA. The CDR3 protein is CMGQTNTEAFF. The DNA of the CDR3 is TGCATGGGGCAGACGAACACTGAAGCTTTCTTT.

This clonotype has at least ten counts. This rearrangement joins TRBV12-3 or TRBV12-4 to TRBJ2-3; perhaps TRBD1 as D (6 bases). V lost 5 bases and J 0 bases, leaving 9 bases between the germline ends. CDR3 length equals 14 residues. CDR3 residues: CASSQQGSTDTQYF. CDR3 coding DNA: TGTGCCAGCAGTCAACAGGGAAGCACAGATACGCAGTATTTT.

This clonotype was detected many times. The chain is built from TRBV5-1 and TRBJ2-1, with D possibly being TRBD2 (7 bases). Trimming left V 1 base short and J 3 bases short, with 14 bases between. Germline values: CDR1 SGHRS, CDR2 YFSETQ. This CDR3 has 16 residues. The DNA of the CDR3 is TGCGCCAGCAGCTTGACGGGGCGGGGGCGCTACAATGAGCAGTTCTTC. It specifies CASSLTGRGRYNEQFF.

The chain has TRBV20-1 and TRBJ1-1; 7 bases are a match to TRBD1. Trimming took 3 bases from V and 6 from J; bases not matched to a gene: 10. The CDR3 covers 14 residues. Germline-derived CDR1 and CDR2 are DFQATT and SNEGSKA (reference sequence). The CDR3 nucleotides are TGCAGTGCTAGGGGGACAGCTACTAACGCTGAAGCTTTCTTT. It specifies CSARGTATNAEAFF.

The V gene is TRBV7-3, the J gene TRBJ2-2, with 10 bases matching TRBD2. Trimming took 2 bases from V and 0 from J; bases not matched to a gene: 6. The CDR3 is 18 amino acids. Germline CDR1 is SGHTA and CDR2 is FQGTGA. The DNA of the CDR3 is TGTGCCAGCAGCTTATTCCCTAGCGGGAGCGCGAACACCGGGGAGCTGTTTTTT. It specifies CASSLFPSGSANTGELFF. Looking up the rest from reference TRBV7-3 and TRBJ2-2 gives the full variable domain: GAGVSQTPSNKVTEKGKYVELRCDPISGHTALYWYRQSLGQGPEFLIYFQGTGAADDSGLPNDRFFAVRPEGSVSTLKIQRTERGDSAVYLCASSLFPSGSANTGELFFGEGSRLTVL.

This clonotype was seen ten or more times. The V call is TRBV29-1, the J call TRBJ1-3; the D gene is possibly TRBD1 (5 bases). V was clipped by 4 bases and J by 0 bases, with 7 bases between them. The CDR3 is 13 amino acids. Germline V gene data show CDR1 as SQVTM and CDR2 as ANQGSEA. CDR3: CSVGQGSGNTIYF. CDR3 coding DNA: TGCAGCGTTGGTCAGGGCTCTGGAAACACCATATATTTT.

A few counts support this clonotype. J is TRBJ1-2 and V is TRBV2; D not resolved. CDR3 size: 13 residues. With 6 bases removed from V and 0 bases from J, the gap between germline ends came to 8 bases. Germline lookup yields CDR1 SNHLY and CDR2 FYNNEI. In nucleotides, the CDR3 is TGTGCCAGCAGCACGGAAGCTAACTATGGCTACACCTTC. It is translated as CASSTEANYGYTF.

Only a few counts were recorded for this clonotype. The chain links TRBV20-1 to TRBJ2-1; D perhaps matches TRBD2 (6 bases). With 3 bases removed from V and 6 bases from J, the gap between germline ends came to 12 bases. CDR3 length: 13 residues. The V gene's germline CDR1 is DFQATT and CDR2 SNEGSKA (reference sequence). CDR3 sequence: CSARDYRSNEQFF. The CDR3 DNA is TGCAGTGCTAGGGACTATCGCAGCAATGAGCAGTTCTTC.

This clonotype has a count of ten or more. V usage is TRBV12-3 or TRBV12-4 and J usage is TRBJ2-7, with 8 bases lining up with TRBD1. V gave up 4 bases and J gave up 6 bases; unmatched junction bases: 8. The CDR3 runs 14 residues. The CDR3 nucleotides read TGTGCCAGCAGTTGGACAGGGAGTAACGGCGAGCAGTACTTC. Translation gives CASSWTGSNGEQYF.

This clonotype has more than one count but fewer than ten. This chain connects TRBV18 to TRBJ2-1, with D possibly being TRBD1 (6 bases). Trimming stripped 4 bases from V and 0 bases from J, with 19 bases between. This CDR3 has 18 amino acids. Per germline, CDR1 KGHSH and CDR2 LQKENI. The CDR3 sequence: CASSRQAQLQLSYNEQFF. In nucleotides, the CDR3 is TGTGCCAGCTCACGACAGGCGCAGTTACAACTCTCCTACAATGAGCAGTTCTTC.

This clonotype was seen at least ten times. V usage is TRBV6-2 or TRBV6-3 and J usage is TRBJ1-6; D call uncertain. With 4 bases removed from V and 3 bases from J, the gap between germline ends came to 7 bases. Germline V gene sequence: CDR1 MNHEY, CDR2 SVGEGT. CDR3 length equals 14 residues. CDR3 DNA sequence: TGTGCCAGCAGTTGGATTGACTATAATTCACCCCTCCACTTT. This sequence encodes CASSWIDYNSPLHF.

This clonotype was observed at least ten times. V gene TRBV5-1 combines with J gene TRBJ2-5; TRBD2 matches 10 bases. CDR1 is SGHRS and CDR2 is YFSETQ in the germline V gene. After removal of 4 bases from V and 5 bases from J, the junction contained 5 bases not matched to a gene. This CDR3 is 14 amino acids long. The CDR3 is CASSILAGSETQYF. In DNA, the CDR3 is TGCGCCAGCAGCATACTAGCGGGAAGCGAGACCCAGTACTTC. Looking up the rest from reference TRBV5-1 and TRBJ2-5 gives the full variable domain: KAGVTQTPRYLIKTRGQQVTLSCSPISGHRSVSWYQQTPGQGLQFLFEYFSETQRNKGNFPGRFSGRQFSNSRSEMNVSTLELGDSALYLCASSILAGSETQYFGPGTRLLVL.

This clonotype was observed many times. The rearrangement joins TRBV5-1 to TRBJ1-4; D not certain. CDR3 size: 14 residues. V was cut by 2 bases and J by 3 bases, with 8 bases left in between. CDR1 is SGHRS, CDR2 YFSETQ, per germline. The CDR3 region has the DNA TGCGCCAGCAGCTTAGAGAGGGCTAATGAAAAACTGTTTTTT. Protein product: CASSLERANEKLFF.